This T cell receptor (beta chain) comes out of a study of blood T cell repertoires in COVID-19. For the study at large: Italy, Spain and the United States were the sources of the convalescent and acute COVID-19 samples. Sources were T cells, B-cell-depleted T cells, or PBMCs; the material itself was cDNA or gDNA.

TCRdb's table, derived via immunoSEQ multiplex PCR, lists solely in-frame clones and lacks some. This table holds 250,000 to 400,000 clones, 88% found once. Trimming pared 6 bases from V and 5 bases from J, leaving 20 bases between. The CDR3 spans 16 residues. CDR1 and CDR2 from the germline V gene are MRHNA and SNTAGT. While infection was still active, Seattle patients were enrolled and then followed longitudinally. The rearrangement joins TRBV6-4 to TRBJ2-1, with D perhaps TRBD2 (6 bases). The receptor's source is a woman in her twenties or thirties with COVID-19, enrolled during active disease. Input material: peripheral blood. DNA of the CDR3: TGTGCCAGCAGGGGGGAGCGGGCGGGGATCAACAATGAGCAGTTCTTC. This translates into CASRGERAGINNEQFF.